Following are 27 T cell receptor beta chains from one sample sequenced in a study of blood T cells in healthy people across ages. A second PCR of roughly 6 to 12 cycles used a sample-barcoded 5' primer and a J-beta primer mix. From the 5' RACE reads, TCRdb called clonotypes with MiXCR, one entry per CDR3 protein. Seen here are about 1.8 million distinct CDR3 sequences, 49% observed once, and the top ten hold approximately 2%. The sequenced sample consisted of blood. These receptors all come from a woman aged 40 to 50 in good health.

This clonotype was detected only a few times. The V call is TRBV20-1, the J call TRBJ2-7; D might be TRBD1 (6 bases). Germline values: CDR1 DFQATT, CDR2 SNEGSKA (reference sequence). Trimming left V 0 bases short and J 3 bases short, with 9 bases between. The CDR3 runs 13 residues. CDR3 amino acids: CSARDHRDYEQYF. The CDR3 DNA sequence: TGCAGTGCTAGAGATCACAGGGACTACGAGCAGTACTTC.

The rearrangement joins TRBV19 to TRBJ1-2, with D perhaps matching TRBD1 (6 bases). Germline V gene lookup returns CDR1 LNHDA and CDR2 SQIVND (reference sequence). The V gene lost 3 bases and the J gene lost 2 bases, with 13 bases spanning the gap. The CDR3 extends over 15 amino acids. The CDR3 coding sequence is TGTGCCAGTAGTATCACAGGGACGGTAAACTATGGCTACACCTTC. Its protein product is CASSITGTVNYGYTF.

V is TRBV7-2 and J is TRBJ2-5; TRBD1 aligns across 9 bases. CDR1 and CDR2 (germline): SGHTA, FQGNSA. V was clipped by 8 bases and J by 5 bases; unmatched bases: 6. The CDR3 runs 13 residues. The CDR3 sequence: CASARQGGETQYF. The CDR3 DNA sequence: TGTGCCAGCGCAAGACAGGGGGGGGAGACCCAGTACTTC.

This clonotype was counted between two and nine times. The chain joins TRBV7-2 to TRBJ1-2; 9 bases are a match to TRBD1. Germline CDR1 is SGHTA and CDR2 is FQGNSA. The trim removed 4 bases at V and 2 bases at J, leaving 5 bases unmatched. This CDR3 is 15 amino acids long. The CDR3 coding sequence is TGTGCCAGCAGCTCACTTGGACAGGGGAACTATGGCTACACCTTC. This encodes CASSSLGQGNYGYTF.

This clonotype was counted between two and nine times. The gene calls are TRBV4-1 and TRBJ1-2; possible D gene TRBD1, 5 bases. The germline gives CDR1 MGHRA, CDR2 YSYEKL. V dropped 3 bases and J dropped 2 bases, with 16 bases sitting between them. CDR3 size: 16 residues. The chain's CDR3 is CASSQRIRGGNYGYTF. CDR3 DNA sequence: TGCGCCAGCAGCCAGCGTATCCGGGGGGGGAACTATGGCTACACCTTC.

The chain combines TRBV6-5 with TRBJ1-6, with TRBD1 identical over 7 bases. The V gene end was trimmed by 4 bases and the J gene end by 11 bases; junction bases not matched to a gene: 11. The CDR3 spans 15 residues. Germline CDR1 MNHEY, CDR2 SVGAGI. CDR3 residues: CASSWTQGGEAPLHF. DNA for the CDR3: TGTGCCAGCAGTTGGACCCAGGGGGGAGAGGCACCCCTCCACTTT.

This clonotype was detected a few times. The chain employs TRBV6-5 and TRBJ2-5, with 7 bases matching TRBD1. Looked up from germline, CDR1 is MNHEY and CDR2 is SVGAGI. Unmatched junction bases numbered 14, after V lost 8 bases and J lost 5 bases. The CDR3 runs to 15 residues. The CDR3 reads CASAYSDRVGETQYF. CDR3 DNA sequence: TGTGCCAGCGCTTACTCAGACAGGGTAGGGGAGACCCAGTACTTC.

The genes are TRBV5-1 and TRBJ2-1; 10 nucleotides align to TRBD1. J was trimmed by 10 bases and V by 1 base; bases with no gene match: 11. The CDR3 sequence is 16 residues long. CDR1 SGHRS and CDR2 YFSETQ come from the germline V gene. CDR3 residues: CASSLLGQGFIEEQFF. Written as DNA, the CDR3 is TGCGCCAGCAGCTTGTTGGGACAGGGGTTTATTGAGGAGCAGTTCTTC.

This chain links TRBV20-1 with TRBJ2-1; 8 nucleotides align to TRBD1. After removal of 5 bases from V and 12 bases from J, the junction contained 9 bases not matched to a gene. The CDR3 covers 12 residues. The germline V gene has CDR1 DFQATT and CDR2 SNEGSKA (reference sequence). CDR3 protein: CSAVGQGAGQFF. The DNA of the CDR3 is TGCAGTGCTGTCGGACAGGGTGCAGGGCAGTTCTTC.

This chain joins TRBV12-3 or TRBV12-4 and TRBJ2-3, with D maybe TRBD2 (5 bases). Trimming stripped 3 bases from V and 7 bases from J, with 8 bases between. CDR3 length equals 12 residues. CDR3 protein: CASSFGVNTQYF. For the CDR3, the DNA is TGTGCCAGCAGTTTCGGGGTAAATACGCAGTATTTT.

The chain recombines TRBV27 with TRBJ2-5; perhaps TRBD2 as D (7 bases). The CDR3 is made up of 13 amino acids. Trimming shortened V by 3 bases and J by 7 bases, and 12 bases separated the two germline ends. Germline V gene sequence: CDR1 MNHEY, CDR2 SMNVEV (reference sequence). The CDR3 DNA reads as TGTGCCAGCAGTTTTACAGGGAGGGGGACCCAGTACTTC. This gives the protein CASSFTGRGTQYF.

The genes are TRBV29-1 and TRBJ1-1, with D perhaps TRBD1 (5 bases). The CDR3 spans 12 residues. Germline CDR1 is SQVTM and CDR2 is ANQGSEA. Trimming left V 0 bases short and J 6 bases short, with 8 bases between. CDR3 DNA: TGCAGCGTTGAAGATCAGGGCGCTGAAGCTTTCTTT. Its protein product is CSVEDQGAEAFF.

The J gene is TRBJ2-1, the V gene TRBV28; D might be TRBD2 (6 bases). Trimming took 3 bases from V and 6 from J, leaving 15 bases between them. This CDR3 contains 15 residues. The V gene's germline CDR1 is MDHEN and CDR2 SYDVKM. The CDR3 DNA is TGTGCCAGCAGTTTCCTGCGGGGTACGGGCAATGAGCAGTTCTTC. Its protein is CASSFLRGTGNEQFF.

This clonotype came up a few times. The J gene is TRBJ2-1, the V gene TRBV5-5, with D uncertain. Trimming stripped 0 bases from V and 11 bases from J, with 12 bases between. The CDR3 spans 13 residues. Per the germline V gene, CDR1 is SGHKS and CDR2 is YYEKEE (reference sequence). The DNA for the CDR3 is TGTGCCAGCAGCTTGGCGGCCGCAGCTCAGCAGTTCTTC. Translating it yields CASSLAAAAQQFF.

The chain combines TRBV5-1 with TRBJ2-5; 11 nucleotides agree with TRBD1. V shed 0 bases, J shed 5 bases, and the junction held 6 bases outside the gene matches. Germline V gene lookup returns CDR1 SGHRS and CDR2 YFSETQ. The CDR3 sequence is 16 residues long. CDR3 coding DNA: TGCGCCAGCAGCTTGGAAAGGACAGGGGGCGCGGAGACCCAGTACTTC. Translated, it gives CASSLERTGGAETQYF.

This clonotype was seen only a few times. V and J are TRBV7-3 and TRBJ2-1; D is possibly TRBD2 (6 bases). The ends were cut back, 3 bases at V and 7 bases at J, with 16 bases in the middle. CDR1 and CDR2 from the germline V gene are SGHTA and FQGTGA. The CDR3 length is 15 residues. The chain's CDR3 is CASSLGLTAKNEQFF. CDR3 coding DNA: TGTGCCAGCAGCTTGGGACTTACCGCGAAGAATGAGCAGTTCTTC.

The chain combines TRBV5-1 with TRBJ1-2; TRBD1 might be the D (6 bases). Germline assignment: CDR1 SGHRS and CDR2 YFSETQ. V was clipped by 4 bases and J by 7 bases, with 17 bases between them. CDR3 size: 14 residues. The CDR3 DNA reads as TGCGCCAGCAGCCTGCAGGGGATTGGCGGTGGCTACACCTTC. It is translated as CASSLQGIGGGYTF. The full variable domain, rest sourced from reference TRBV5-1 and TRBJ1-2, is KAGVTQTPRYLIKTRGQQVTLSCSPISGHRSVSWYQQTPGQGLQFLFEYFSETQRNKGNFPGRFSGRQFSNSRSEMNVSTLELGDSALYLCASSLQGIGGGYTFGSGTRLTVV.

The genes are TRBV28 and TRBJ2-7; D not resolved. Per germline, CDR1 MDHEN and CDR2 SYDVKM. V lost 6 bases to trimming and J lost 2 bases, with 17 bases between them. This CDR3 has 15 amino acids. The CDR3 coding sequence is TGTGCCAGCAGCCCCCTACCGCCTTCTCCCTACGAGCAGTACTTC. Its translation: CASSPLPPSPYEQYF.

CDR3: CASRANGLHGQFF. The CDR3 DNA sequence: TGTGCCAGCAGGGCGAATGGGCTACACGGGCAGTTCTTC. The gene calls are TRBV3-1 and TRBJ2-1; D is unclear. The CDR3 length is 13 residues. Trimming took off 6 bases at V and 12 bases at J, with 18 bases between the two ends. The V gene's germline CDR1 is LGHDT and CDR2 YNNKEL (reference sequence).

CDR3 bases: TGTGCCAGCAGTGTGGCCGAGCAGTACTTC. Its translation: CASSVAEQYF. The chain links TRBV2 to TRBJ2-7; unclear D gene. The V end was cut by 4 bases, the J end by 6 bases, with 4 bases between. Germline values: CDR1 SNHLY, CDR2 FYNNEI. CDR3 length: 10 residues. Using reference TRBV2 and TRBJ2-7 for the parts outside the CDR3, the full variable domain is EPEVTQTPSHQVTQMGQEVILRCVPISNHLYFYWYRQILGQKVEFLVSFYNNEISEKSEIFDDQFSVERPDGSNFTLKIRSTKLEDSAMYFCASSVAEQYFGPGTRLTVT.

The V call is TRBV5-1, the J call TRBJ2-7, with 9 bases that match TRBD1. There are 15 residues in the CDR3. V lost 4 bases and J lost 4; bases outside the gene matches: 9. CDR1 is SGHRS and CDR2 is YFSETQ in the germline V gene. The CDR3 bases are TGCGCCAGCAGCCCGGGACAGGGAAGAATGTACGAGCAGTACTTC. This encodes CASSPGQGRMYEQYF.

The genes are TRBV7-2 and TRBJ2-5; the D gene is possibly TRBD2 (6 bases). The V end lost 5 bases, the J end lost 3 bases, and 16 bases lay between the germline ends. The CDR3 consists of 15 residues. The V gene's germline CDR1 is SGHTA and CDR2 FQGNSA. The chain's CDR3 is CASSKETGGKETQYF. The CDR3 nucleotides read TGTGCCAGCAGCAAGGAAACTGGGGGGAAAGAGACCCAGTACTTC. The whole variable domain, filled in from reference TRBV7-2 and TRBJ2-5, reads GAGVSQSPSNKVTEKGKDVELRCDPISGHTALYWYRQSLGQGLEFLIYFQGNSAPDKSGLPSDRFSAERTGGSVSTLTIQRTQQEDSAVYLCASSKETGGKETQYFGPGTRLLVL.

The rearrangement links TRBV29-1 to TRBJ2-3, with 12 bases aligning to TRBD2. Looked up from germline, CDR1 is SQVTM and CDR2 is ANQGSEA. The CDR3 runs 14 residues. CDR3 region: CRGGLAGGLDTQYF. The CDR3 DNA is TGCAGGGGGGGTCTAGCGGGGGGGCTGGATACGCAGTATTTT.

This chain connects TRBV28 to TRBJ2-3; D is tentatively TRBD1 or TRBD2 (5 bases each). The CDR3 has 15 residues. Germline CDR1 and CDR2: MDHEN and SYDVKM. Trimming removed 8 bases from V and 0 bases from J, with 15 bases in between. CDR3 residues: CASDYGTASTDTQYF. The CDR3, as DNA: TGTGCCAGCGATTACGGGACGGCTAGCACAGATACGCAGTATTTT.

The gene calls are TRBV4-3 and TRBJ2-1, with 8 bases identical to TRBD2. CDR3 size: 17 residues. V lost 0 bases and J lost 6; bases outside the gene matches: 10. CDR1 and CDR2 (germline): LGHNA, YSLEER. The CDR3 bases are TGCGCCAGCAGCCAAGACCCGTCGGCGGGGGGCATCAATGAGCAGTTCTTC. It encodes CASSQDPSAGGINEQFF.

This clonotype was seen many times. The V and J genes are TRBV6-6 and TRBJ2-7, with 7 bases fitting TRBD2. The CDR3 runs to 13 residues. V lost 6 bases and J lost 9; bases outside the gene matches: 11. Germline V CDR1 and CDR2: MNHNY, SVGAGI (reference sequence). The CDR3 nucleotides are TGTGCCAGCAGGAGGACTAGTACTAACCCGCAGTACTTC. Encoded protein: CASRRTSTNPQYF.

This sequence joins TRBV6-1 and TRBJ2-5; D remains unclear. This CDR3 region has 14 residues. The germline V gene has CDR1 MNHNS and CDR2 SASEGT. V shed 0 bases and J shed 2 bases, with 7 bases lying between them. Here the CDR3 reads CASSEAPLQETQYF. CDR3 coding DNA: TGTGCCAGCAGTGAAGCGCCCCTACAAGAGACCCAGTACTTC.